This passage covers 23 T cell receptor beta chains from one sample sequenced in a study of cytomegalovirus exposure and HLA in healthy donors. TCRdb's copy holds only in-frame clones and misses some; the assay was immunoSEQ multiplex PCR. This repertoire shows under 250,000 clones, 70% to 90% found once; its top ten account for roughly 5.5%. Sequenced material: PBMCs. Receptors originate from a woman aged 18-29 years in good health and CMV-seronegative.

The chain recombines TRBV25-1 with TRBJ1-1; 7 bases are shared with TRBD1. The CDR3 length is 11 residues. The J segment lost 5 bases and the V segment lost 7 bases, leaving 1 base of the junction unmatched. CDR1 and CDR2 from the germline V gene are MGHDK and SYGVNS. CDR3 in amino acids: CASTGGTEAFF. As DNA, the CDR3 is TGTGCCAGCACAGGGGGGACTGAAGCTTTCTTT.

The chain recombines TRBV9 with TRBJ1-2; D not resolved. Trimming left V 5 bases short and J 4 bases short, with 3 bases between. The germline V gene has CDR1 SGDLS and CDR2 YYNGEE. The length of the CDR3 is 10 residues. The chain's CDR3 is CASSSYGYTF. For the CDR3, the DNA is TGTGCCAGCAGTTCCTATGGCTACACCTTC.

This chain uses TRBV5-1 with TRBJ1-2; TRBD1 matches at 9 bases. CDR1 is SGHRS and CDR2 is YFSETQ in the germline V gene. There are 16 residues in the CDR3. J was trimmed by 1 base and V by 4 bases; bases with no gene match: 8. In nucleotides, the CDR3 is TGCGCCAGCAGCCGGGAGACAGGGGGAAGTAACTATGGCTACACCTTC. Protein product: CASSRETGGSNYGYTF.

The J gene is TRBJ1-5, the V gene TRBV19, with TRBD1 as a possible D gene (5 bases). Germline lookup yields CDR1 LNHDA and CDR2 SQIVND (reference sequence). Trimming stripped 8 bases from V and 7 bases from J, with 18 bases between. The CDR3 extends over 14 amino acids. CDR3 in amino acids: CASRGNGRDQPQHF. The CDR3 DNA reads TGTGCCAGTCGGGGGAACGGGAGGGACCAGCCCCAGCATTTT.

This clone was seen just once. V gene TRBV30 combines with J gene TRBJ1-1; a possible D gene is TRBD1 (6 bases). The CDR3 consists of 15 residues. With 2 bases removed from V and 0 bases from J, the gap between germline ends came to 13 bases. Germline V gene sequence: CDR1 GTSNPN, CDR2 SVGIG (reference sequence). This chain's CDR3 is CAWSRGGGMNTEAFF. As DNA, the CDR3 is TGTGCCTGGAGTCGAGGGGGGGGCATGAACACTGAAGCTTTCTTT.

The V and J genes are TRBV28 and TRBJ1-4; D is uncertain. V dropped 3 bases and J dropped 2 bases, with 7 bases sitting between them. CDR1 and CDR2 from the germline V gene are MDHEN and SYDVKM. The CDR3 is made up of 14 amino acids. The CDR3: CASSLRQTNEKLFF. Written as DNA, the CDR3 is TGTGCCAGCAGTTTGCGTCAGACTAATGAAAAACTGTTTTTT. The variable domain in full, with the rest retrieved from reference TRBV28 and TRBJ1-4, is DVKVTQSSRYLVKRTGEKVFLECVQDMDHENMFWYRQDPGLGLRLIYFSYDVKMKEKGDIPEGYSVSREKKERFSLILESASTNQTSMYLCASSLRQTNEKLFFGSGTQLSVL.

This rearrangement joins TRBV5-1 to TRBJ2-7; the match to TRBD1 covers 8 bases. This CDR3 has 13 residues. The trim removed 4 bases at V and 4 bases at J, leaving 4 bases unmatched. Germline V gives CDR1 SGHRS, CDR2 YFSETQ. CDR3 in amino acids: CASSRDRPYEQYF. CDR3 coding DNA: TGCGCCAGCAGCAGGGACAGGCCGTACGAGCAGTACTTC.

V gene TRBV5-4 combines with J gene TRBJ1-1; D call uncertain. CDR3 size: 15 residues. V lost 4 bases and J 0 bases, leaving 13 bases between the germline ends. Germline CDR1 is SGHNT and CDR2 is YYREEE (reference sequence). The CDR3: CASSITRVLNTEAFF. The CDR3 coding sequence is TGTGCCAGCAGCATTACGAGGGTCCTGAACACTGAAGCTTTCTTT. Supplemented by reference TRBV5-4 and TRBJ1-1, the full variable domain reads ETGVTQSPTHLIKTRGQQVTLRCSSQSGHNTVSWYQQALGQGPQFIFQYYREEENGRGNFPPRFSGLQFPNYSSELNVNALELDDSALYLCASSITRVLNTEAFFGQGTRLTVV.

This clone is a singleton in its sample. The chain recombines TRBV2 with TRBJ1-1; D not resolved. This CDR3 comprises 10 residues. V gave up 6 bases and J gave up 8 bases, with 7 bases separating them. Germline V CDR1 and CDR2: SNHLY, FYNNEI. This chain's CDR3 is CASSAAEAFF. The CDR3 DNA reads TGTGCCAGCAGCGCCGCGGAAGCTTTCTTT.

The genes are TRBV6-5 and TRBJ1-4; perhaps TRBD1 as D (6 bases). This CDR3 has 14 residues. Trimming left V 5 bases short and J 7 bases short, with 14 bases between. Germline V CDR1 and CDR2: MNHEY, SVGAGI. CDR3: CASSTRVGGEKLFF. In DNA, the CDR3 is TGTGCCAGCAGTACCAGGGTAGGGGGTGAAAAACTGTTTTTT.

As regards this clone: Distinct nucleotide sequences in the sample also encode this CDR3. The gene calls are TRBV9 and TRBJ1-5; unclear D gene. V lost 0 bases, J lost 3 bases, and 7 bases lay in between. Germline CDR1 is SGDLS and CDR2 is YYNGEE. This CDR3 is built from 14 residues. The DNA of the CDR3 is TGTGCCAGCAGCGTAGGTAGGGACAATCAGCCCCAGCATTTT. This translates into CASSVGRDNQPQHF.

J is TRBJ2-7 and V is TRBV11-3, with a possible D match to TRBD1 (6 bases). The CDR3 is 15 residues long. Germline CDR1 and CDR2: SGHNT and YENEEA. Trimming took 1 base from V and 1 from J, leaving 11 bases between them. Written as DNA, the CDR3 is TGTGCCAGCAGCTTAGGAACCGGGACATCCTACGAGCAGTACTTC. Translating it yields CASSLGTGTSYEQYF.

This chain uses TRBV6-5 with TRBJ1-5; 7 bases match TRBD1. Germline V gene data show CDR1 as MNHEY and CDR2 as SVGAGI. V was pared by 5 bases and J by 1 base, with 5 bases of the junction left unmatched. CDR3 size: 15 residues. CDR3 region: CASSKTGRSNQPQHF. CDR3 DNA sequence: TGTGCCAGCAGTAAGACAGGGCGGAGCAATCAGCCCCAGCATTTT.

The rearrangement joins TRBV6-1 to TRBJ1-5; TRBD1 aligns across 7 bases. V lost 6 bases to trimming and J lost 11 bases; unmatched junction nucleotides: 19. Per germline, CDR1 MNHNS and CDR2 SASEGT. The CDR3 runs to 16 residues. This chain's CDR3 is CASSEPFDREVAAQHF. CDR3 DNA sequence: TGTGCCAGCAGCGAACCCTTCGACAGGGAAGTTGCGGCCCAGCATTTT.

This clone was seen just once. This rearrangement joins TRBV9 to TRBJ2-7; D may be TRBD1 (6 bases). The CDR3 has 16 residues. V lost 3 bases to trimming and J lost 0 bases, with 16 bases between them. CDR1 and CDR2 (germline): SGDLS, YYNGEE. The CDR3 is CASSALGGGDSYEQYF. Written as DNA, the CDR3 is TGTGCCAGCAGCGCCCTAGGTGGGGGCGACTCCTACGAGCAGTACTTC.

The V and J genes are TRBV30 and TRBJ2-3; TRBD1 matches 10 bases. The CDR3 is 17 residues long. Germline V CDR1 and CDR2: GTSNPN, SVGIG (reference sequence). Losses at the gene ends were 0 bases for V and 0 bases for J; bases not matched to a gene: 6. CDR3 sequence (DNA): TGTGCCTGGAGTGTTAGGACAGGGGGTTTTAGCACAGATACGCAGTATTTT. It specifies CAWSVRTGGFSTDTQYF.

Regarding this clone: The sample carries other DNA sequences with the same CDR3. The chain links TRBV18 to TRBJ2-7; TRBD1 matches 9 bases. This CDR3 comprises 14 residues. CDR1 is KGHSH and CDR2 is LQKENI in the germline V gene. Unmatched junction bases numbered 1, after V lost 3 bases and J lost 1 base. This CDR3 reads CASSPGTGSYEQYF. CDR3 nucleotide sequence: TGTGCCAGCTCACCCGGGACAGGGTCCTACGAGCAGTACTTC.

Of note for this clone: At one of its ends the junction is not consistent with the germline gene, which may arise from a read error. The chain employs TRBV7-7 and TRBJ2-1; 15 bases are a match to TRBD2. Germline CDR1 is SSHAT and CDR2 is FNYEAQ (reference sequence). This CDR3 comprises 15 residues. CDR3 DNA sequence: TGTGCTAGCAGCTCCGGGACTAGCGGGGGGAATGAGCAGTTCTTC. Residues: CASSSGTSGGNEQFF.

The V and J genes are TRBV4-2 and TRBJ2-7, with D perhaps matching TRBD1 (7 bases). Trimming removed 0 bases at V and 3 bases at J, with 18 bases between. CDR1 is LGHNA, CDR2 YNFKEQ, per germline. The CDR3 spans 17 residues. CDR3 protein: CASSQEMDAGGLYEQYF. The DNA of the CDR3 is TGTGCCAGCAGCCAAGAAATGGACGCAGGGGGGCTCTACGAGCAGTACTTC.

V gene TRBV27 combines with J gene TRBJ2-3, with TRBD2 matching 12 bases. The V and J ends lost 4 bases and 3 bases, in that order; junction bases with no gene match: 8. The CDR3 runs 17 residues. CDR1 and CDR2 (germline): MNHEY, SMNVEV (reference sequence). The CDR3 bases are TGTGCCAGCAGTTACATCAAAGGACTAGCGGGGACAGATACGCAGTATTTT. Translating it yields CASSYIKGLAGTDTQYF.

The CDR3 loop reads CAWSTISGTENTEAFF. The CDR3 bases are TGTGCCTGGAGTACCATCTCCGGGACAGAGAACACTGAAGCTTTCTTT. The chain couples TRBV30 to TRBJ1-1; 7 nucleotides align to TRBD1. V dropped 2 bases and J dropped 1; count of bases not matched to a gene: 10. Per the germline V gene, CDR1 is GTSNPN and CDR2 is SVGIG (reference sequence). The CDR3 runs 16 residues.

In its sample, this clone was seen many times. V and J are TRBV10-2 and TRBJ2-2; 11 nucleotides line up with TRBD2. The germline CDR1 and CDR2 sequences are WSHSY and SAAADI. The J segment lost 6 bases and the V segment lost 6 bases, leaving 6 bases of the junction unmatched. The CDR3 runs to 15 residues. The CDR3 protein is CASRIAGGSAGELFF. In nucleotides, the CDR3 is TGCGCCAGCAGAATAGCGGGAGGGAGCGCCGGGGAGCTGTTTTTT.

V usage is TRBV5-6 and J usage is TRBJ2-1; 9 positions match TRBD1. V shed 3 bases, J shed 6 bases, and the junction held 4 bases outside the gene matches. The CDR3 is 14 amino acids. Germline CDR1 SGHDT, CDR2 YYEEEE. Here the CDR3 DNA reads TGTGCCAGCAGCTCTGACAGGGGGACCAATGAGCAGTTCTTC. Encoded protein: CASSSDRGTNEQFF.